One and the same sample provided the 26 T cell receptor beta chains below, sequenced in a study of shared clonotypes between healthy human individuals. Measured with immunoSEQ multiplex PCR; TCRdb has only the in-frame clones, and not every one. Of a few hundred thousand clones in the sample, around 77% are singletons; the top ten hold about 12%. The material sequenced was PBMCs. The receptors originated from a woman between 40 and 50 years old in good health. Some clones in this sample may be carry-over from other donors' samples.

The J gene is TRBJ2-7, the V gene TRBV9; TRBD1 matches 11 bases. This CDR3 is built from 16 residues. Germline CDR1 SGDLS, CDR2 YYNGEE. Trimming took 3 bases from V and 3 from J; bases not matched to a gene: 8. CDR3 nucleotide sequence: TGTGCCAGCAGCGCGGACAGGGGGCGTCTTATCTACGAGCAGTACTTC. Encoded protein: CASSADRGRLIYEQYF.

The chain links TRBV29-1 to TRBJ1-4; D not certain. CDR1 is SQVTM, CDR2 ANQGSEA, per germline. This CDR3 comprises 12 residues. Trimming pared 7 bases from V and 7 bases from J, leaving 13 bases between. CDR3 loop: CSALGSAEKLFF. For the CDR3, the DNA is TGCAGCGCCCTGGGGTCAGCTGAAAAACTGTTTTTT.

The chain is built from TRBV10-2 and TRBJ2-1; TRBD2 matches at 9 bases. This CDR3 region has 14 residues. Germline V lookup: CDR1 WSHSY, CDR2 SAAADI. With 6 bases clipped from V and 10 bases from J, the junction kept 10 bases outside the gene matches. CDR3 loop: CASRLAGQAGEQFF. CDR3 coding DNA: TGCGCCAGCAGGCTAGCGGGGCAAGCCGGGGAGCAGTTCTTC.

This chain connects TRBV7-2 to TRBJ2-2; 7 positions agree with TRBD2. The CDR3 consists of 13 residues. With 11 bases clipped from V and 4 bases from J, the junction kept 7 bases outside the gene matches. Germline V CDR1 and CDR2: SGHTA, FQGNSA. CDR3 protein: CASRLAATGELFF. For the CDR3, the DNA is TGTGCCTCCCGGCTAGCGGCCACCGGGGAGCTGTTTTTT.

J is TRBJ1-2 and V is TRBV7-2; possibly TRBD1 for D (6 bases). Germline lookup yields CDR1 SGHTA and CDR2 FQGNSA. The CDR3 loop spans 14 amino acids. V was clipped by 4 bases and J by 5 bases, with 14 bases between them. This chain's CDR3 is CASSSRTDSYGYTF. Here the CDR3 DNA reads TGTGCCAGCAGCTCCCGGACAGATAGTTATGGCTACACCTTC.

This chain joins TRBV19 and TRBJ2-7; no firm D call. The V gene lost 6 bases and the J gene lost 6 bases, with 18 bases spanning the gap. Looked up from germline, CDR1 is LNHDA and CDR2 is SQIVND (reference sequence). This CDR3 comprises 14 residues. The DNA of the CDR3 is TGTGCCAGTAGCGAGGCACCTTCGGTTTCCGAGCAGTACTTC. Translating gives CASSEAPSVSEQYF.

This clone was found once. The chain combines TRBV29-1 with TRBJ1-1; a possible D gene is TRBD1 (6 bases). Germline CDR1 and CDR2: SQVTM and ANQGSEA. The CDR3 has 11 residues. Between the trimmed V and J ends, which lost 2 bases and 11 bases, there was a span of 12 bases. CDR3 DNA sequence: TGCAGCGTTGAAAGGACAGTAGGGGCTTTCTTT. The encoded protein is CSVERTVGAFF.

The CDR3, as DNA: TGTGCCAGCAGCCAAGAGCCCGGGGCGGGGGGTAATGAGCAGTTCTTC. This codes for CASSQEPGAGGNEQFF. The genes are TRBV4-2 and TRBJ2-1; 8 bases are shared with TRBD2. The CDR3 length is 16 residues. In germline, CDR1 is LGHNA, CDR2 YNFKEQ. The V segment lost 0 bases and the J segment 7 bases; nucleotides outside the gene matches: 8.

The V gene is TRBV19, the J gene TRBJ2-7; the D gene is possibly TRBD2 (7 bases). The CDR3 consists of 15 residues. Trimming cost V 0 bases and J 2 bases, with 11 bases left between them. Germline V lookup: CDR1 LNHDA, CDR2 SQIVND (reference sequence). The CDR3: CASSIDRGAPYEQYF. DNA of the CDR3: TGTGCCAGTAGTATAGATCGGGGGGCGCCCTACGAGCAGTACTTC.

The rearrangement links TRBV9 to TRBJ1-2; D uncertain. The germline V gene has CDR1 SGDLS and CDR2 YYNGEE. This CDR3 contains 13 residues. With 0 bases removed from V and 4 bases from J, the gap between germline ends came to 7 bases. The CDR3 bases are TGTGCCAGCAGCGTAGCTTCGAGCTATGGCTACACCTTC. As protein: CASSVASSYGYTF.

This chain joins TRBV28 and TRBJ2-7; 9 nucleotides line up with TRBD1. The V and J ends lost 6 bases and 3 bases, in that order; junction bases with no gene match: 9. Germline values: CDR1 MDHEN, CDR2 SYDVKM. This CDR3 is built from 15 residues. The CDR3 bases are TGTGCCAGCAGCCAGCCCGGGACAGGGCACTACGAGCAGTACTTC. Its protein is CASSQPGTGHYEQYF.

J is TRBJ2-7 and V is TRBV7-6; a possible D gene is TRBD2 (5 bases). CDR1 SGHVS and CDR2 FNYEAQ come from the germline V gene. Trimming pared 1 base from V and 9 bases from J, leaving 13 bases between. The CDR3 consists of 13 residues. The CDR3: CASSLETRARQYF. The CDR3 coding sequence is TGTGCCAGCAGCTTAGAAACGCGGGCTAGGCAGTACTTC.

CDR3 nucleotide sequence: TGCGCCAGCAGCTTGGCCGGGGGACTCCTCTACGAGCAGTACTTC. This codes for CASSLAGGLLYEQYF. V and J are TRBV5-1 and TRBJ2-7, with a possible D match to TRBD2 (6 bases). Trimming took off 0 bases at V and 3 bases at J, with 13 bases between the two ends. Germline assignment: CDR1 SGHRS and CDR2 YFSETQ. This CDR3 region has 15 residues.

The J gene is TRBJ2-3, the V gene TRBV7-2; D perhaps matches TRBD1 (5 bases). The germline V and J ends were trimmed by 5 bases and 3 bases, with 15 bases remaining between them. This CDR3 spans 15 amino acids. CDR1 and CDR2 from the germline V gene are SGHTA and FQGNSA. The CDR3 reads CASSANGQITDTQYF. CDR3 nucleotides: TGTGCCAGCAGCGCCAATGGACAAATAACAGATACGCAGTATTTT.

This rearrangement joins TRBV6-1 to TRBJ1-4; TRBD1 aligns across 8 bases. Germline trimming cut 3 bases from V and 8 bases from J; bases unmatched to any gene: 5. CDR1 MNHNS and CDR2 SASEGT come from the germline V gene. The CDR3 contains 14 residues. DNA of the CDR3: TGTGCCAGCAGTGAGAGGACAGGGAACGAAAAACTGTTTTTT. It yields the protein CASSERTGNEKLFF.

The V call is TRBV6-1, the J call TRBJ2-1, with 12 positions matching TRBD2. Unmatched junction bases numbered 3, after V lost 6 bases and J lost 6 bases. This CDR3 contains 14 residues. From germline, CDR1 is MNHNS and CDR2 SASEGT. In DNA form, the CDR3 reads TGTGCCAGCAGGACTAGCGGGAGTGGCAATGAGCAGTTCTTC. Translated: CASRTSGSGNEQFF.

There are a few counts of this clone. The rearrangement links TRBV19 to TRBJ2-7, with 10 bases identical to TRBD1. CDR1 LNHDA and CDR2 SQIVND come from the germline V gene (reference sequence). The CDR3 consists of 15 residues. Trimming took 6 bases from V and 2 from J; bases not matched to a gene: 7. The CDR3 protein is CASSRTGGSAYEQYF. The CDR3 DNA is TGTGCCAGTAGCAGGACAGGGGGATCCGCCTACGAGCAGTACTTC. The full variable domain, completed using reference TRBV19 and TRBJ2-7, is DGGITQSPKYLFRKEGQNVTLSCEQNLNHDAMYWYRQDPGQGLRLIYYSQIVNDFQKGDIAEGYSVSREKKESFPLTVTSAQKNPTAFYLCASSRTGGSAYEQYFGPGTRLTVT.

The rearrangement joins TRBV13 to TRBJ2-3; D might be TRBD2 (5 bases). Per germline, CDR1 PRHDT and CDR2 FYEKMQ (reference sequence). V lost 2 bases to trimming and J lost 10 bases, with 10 bases between them. The CDR3 loop spans 12 amino acids. The CDR3: CASSLRPEAQYF. The CDR3 DNA follows: TGTGCCAGCAGCTTACGCCCGGAGGCGCAGTATTTT. Drawing the rest from reference TRBV13 and TRBJ2-3, the complete variable domain is AAGVIQSPRHLIKEKRETATLKCYPIPRHDTVYWYQQGPGQDPQFLISFYEKMQSDKGSIPDRFSAQQFSDYHSELNMSSLELGDSALYFCASSLRPEAQYFGPGTRLTVL.

This chain joins TRBV5-8 and TRBJ2-7, with TRBD2 matching 8 bases. V dropped 5 bases and J dropped 7; count of bases not matched to a gene: 11. The germline V gene has CDR1 SGHTS and CDR2 YDEGEE. The CDR3 covers 14 residues. Here the CDR3 DNA reads TGTGCCAGCAGGGATCGACTAGCGTCATGGGAGCAGTACTTC. The encoded protein is CASRDRLASWEQYF.

Concerning this clone itself: Different DNA sequences within this sample yield the same CDR3. The chain combines TRBV14 with TRBJ2-7, with D perhaps TRBD1 or TRBD2 (6 bases each). This CDR3 region has 12 residues. V was pared by 4 bases and J by 6 bases, with 10 bases between. Germline V CDR1 and CDR2: SGHDN, FVKESK. The CDR3 DNA reads TGTGCCAGCAGCCGCGAGGGGGGCGAGCAGTACTTC. This gives the protein CASSREGGEQYF.

The chain recombines TRBV7-8 with TRBJ1-5; D not resolved. The CDR3 covers 14 residues. V was cut by 4 bases and J by 2 bases, with 9 bases left in between. The V gene's germline CDR1 is SGHVS and CDR2 FQNEAQ. The CDR3 DNA reads as TGTGCCAGCAGCTCCTCCGAGGGCAATCAGCCCCAGCATTTT. Residues: CASSSSEGNQPQHF.

This clone has only a few counts. V usage is TRBV7-2 and J usage is TRBJ1-3; D uncertain. There are 14 residues in the CDR3. In germline, CDR1 is SGHTA, CDR2 FQGNSA. V gave up 6 bases and J gave up 0 bases, with 9 bases separating them. CDR3 nucleotide sequence: TGTGCCAGCAGAAGTCCAGCCTCTGGAAACACCATATATTTT. As protein: CASRSPASGNTIYF.

This sequence joins TRBV2 and TRBJ1-5; D unresolved. Germline lookup yields CDR1 SNHLY and CDR2 FYNNEI. Trimming pared 4 bases from V and 4 bases from J, leaving 5 bases between. The CDR3 runs to 12 residues. Here the CDR3 reads CASSGPNQPQHF. The CDR3 DNA follows: TGTGCCAGCAGTGGTCCAAATCAGCCCCAGCATTTT.

The CDR3 loop is CASSLVPGRSSGANVLTF. The CDR3 DNA is TGTGCCAGCAGCTTAGTTCCAGGGCGTAGCTCTGGGGCCAACGTCCTGACTTTC. The chain joins TRBV7-2 to TRBJ2-6; TRBD1 might be the D (5 bases). The CDR3 has 18 residues. The V gene's germline CDR1 is SGHTA and CDR2 FQGNSA. The V end was cut by 1 base, the J end by 0 bases, with 13 bases between.

The rearrangement joins TRBV28 to TRBJ2-7; TRBD2 is a possible D gene (6 bases). V was cut by 5 bases and J by 0 bases, with 11 bases left in between. CDR3 length: 14 amino acids. From germline, CDR1 is MDHEN and CDR2 SYDVKM. The CDR3 sequence is CASSRRGYSYEQYF. The CDR3 DNA sequence: TGTGCCAGCAGTCGCCGGGGGTACTCCTACGAGCAGTACTTC.

The sample holds many counts of this clone. The V and J genes are TRBV11-2 and TRBJ1-1; TRBD1 is a possible D gene (6 bases). This CDR3 is built from 16 residues. Trimming left V 5 bases short and J 1 base short, with 17 bases between. Per germline, CDR1 SGHAT and CDR2 FQNNGV. CDR3 sequence: CASSPYRESPNTEAFF. The CDR3, as DNA: TGTGCCAGCAGCCCCTACAGGGAGTCCCCGAACACTGAAGCTTTCTTT.